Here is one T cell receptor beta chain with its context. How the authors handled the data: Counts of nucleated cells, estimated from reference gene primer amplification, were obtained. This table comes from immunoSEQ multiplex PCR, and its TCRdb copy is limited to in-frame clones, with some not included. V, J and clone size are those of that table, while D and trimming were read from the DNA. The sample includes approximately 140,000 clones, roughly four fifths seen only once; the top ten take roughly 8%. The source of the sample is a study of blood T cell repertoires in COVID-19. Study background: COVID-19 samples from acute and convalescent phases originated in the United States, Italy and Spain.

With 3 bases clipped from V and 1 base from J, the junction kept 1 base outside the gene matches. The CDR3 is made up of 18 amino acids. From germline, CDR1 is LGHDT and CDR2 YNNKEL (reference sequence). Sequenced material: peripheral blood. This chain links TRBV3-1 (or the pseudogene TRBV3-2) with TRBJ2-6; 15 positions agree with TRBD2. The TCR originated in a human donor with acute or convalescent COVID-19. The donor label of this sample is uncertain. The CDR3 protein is CASSQGLAGGSGANVLTF. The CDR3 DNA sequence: TGTGCCAGCAGCCAGGGACTAGCGGGGGGTTCTGGGGCCAACGTCCTGACTTTC.